This TCR beta chain is from a study of blood T cell repertoires in COVID-19. Study details: The origin of the acute and convalescent COVID-19 samples was the United States, Italy and Spain.

The CDR3 covers 15 residues. CDR1 is MNHNS, CDR2 SASEGT, per germline. Trimming took off 2 bases at V and 3 bases at J, with 11 bases between the two ends. In the original analysis: It was from reference gene primer amplification that nucleated cell counts were estimated. Method: immunoSEQ multiplex PCR; TCRdb's copy keeps in-frame clones and lacks some. V and J calls and clone size are as listed in that table; D and trimming were resolved from the DNA. The repertoire includes about 300,000 clones, about 89% of them detected once, and about 4.6% sits in the top ten. This sequence originates from a man in his forties or fifties with acute or convalescent COVID-19. The sequenced material came from peripheral blood. The J gene is TRBJ1-5, the V gene TRBV6-1; D is possibly TRBD1 (5 bases). The CDR3 nucleotides are TGTGCCAGCAGTGAACGGGGGAGACTCAATCAGCCCCAGCATTTT. Protein product: CASSERGRLNQPQHF.